One T cell receptor (beta chain) is described in this entry. With 3 bases removed from V and 3 bases from J, the gap between germline ends came to 13 bases. Germline lookup yields CDR1 MGHRA and CDR2 YSYEKL. CDR3 length: 15 amino acids. This specimen comes from a study of shared clonotypes between healthy human individuals. Clones were sequenced by immunoSEQ multiplex PCR, and TCRdb holds only the in-frame ones, with some missing. The table lists some 650,000 clones, approximately 97% of them singletons. The origin of this receptor is a woman aged 25 to 39 in good health. Sequencing input: naive CD4+ T cells sorted from blood. The sample's subset: CD45RA+ positively selected. V is TRBV4-1 and J is TRBJ2-3; D is perhaps TRBD1 (6 bases). The CDR3 loop is CASSQGWGLTDTQYF. The CDR3 DNA follows: TGCGCCAGCAGCCAGGGCTGGGGGCTGACAGATACGCAGTATTTT.